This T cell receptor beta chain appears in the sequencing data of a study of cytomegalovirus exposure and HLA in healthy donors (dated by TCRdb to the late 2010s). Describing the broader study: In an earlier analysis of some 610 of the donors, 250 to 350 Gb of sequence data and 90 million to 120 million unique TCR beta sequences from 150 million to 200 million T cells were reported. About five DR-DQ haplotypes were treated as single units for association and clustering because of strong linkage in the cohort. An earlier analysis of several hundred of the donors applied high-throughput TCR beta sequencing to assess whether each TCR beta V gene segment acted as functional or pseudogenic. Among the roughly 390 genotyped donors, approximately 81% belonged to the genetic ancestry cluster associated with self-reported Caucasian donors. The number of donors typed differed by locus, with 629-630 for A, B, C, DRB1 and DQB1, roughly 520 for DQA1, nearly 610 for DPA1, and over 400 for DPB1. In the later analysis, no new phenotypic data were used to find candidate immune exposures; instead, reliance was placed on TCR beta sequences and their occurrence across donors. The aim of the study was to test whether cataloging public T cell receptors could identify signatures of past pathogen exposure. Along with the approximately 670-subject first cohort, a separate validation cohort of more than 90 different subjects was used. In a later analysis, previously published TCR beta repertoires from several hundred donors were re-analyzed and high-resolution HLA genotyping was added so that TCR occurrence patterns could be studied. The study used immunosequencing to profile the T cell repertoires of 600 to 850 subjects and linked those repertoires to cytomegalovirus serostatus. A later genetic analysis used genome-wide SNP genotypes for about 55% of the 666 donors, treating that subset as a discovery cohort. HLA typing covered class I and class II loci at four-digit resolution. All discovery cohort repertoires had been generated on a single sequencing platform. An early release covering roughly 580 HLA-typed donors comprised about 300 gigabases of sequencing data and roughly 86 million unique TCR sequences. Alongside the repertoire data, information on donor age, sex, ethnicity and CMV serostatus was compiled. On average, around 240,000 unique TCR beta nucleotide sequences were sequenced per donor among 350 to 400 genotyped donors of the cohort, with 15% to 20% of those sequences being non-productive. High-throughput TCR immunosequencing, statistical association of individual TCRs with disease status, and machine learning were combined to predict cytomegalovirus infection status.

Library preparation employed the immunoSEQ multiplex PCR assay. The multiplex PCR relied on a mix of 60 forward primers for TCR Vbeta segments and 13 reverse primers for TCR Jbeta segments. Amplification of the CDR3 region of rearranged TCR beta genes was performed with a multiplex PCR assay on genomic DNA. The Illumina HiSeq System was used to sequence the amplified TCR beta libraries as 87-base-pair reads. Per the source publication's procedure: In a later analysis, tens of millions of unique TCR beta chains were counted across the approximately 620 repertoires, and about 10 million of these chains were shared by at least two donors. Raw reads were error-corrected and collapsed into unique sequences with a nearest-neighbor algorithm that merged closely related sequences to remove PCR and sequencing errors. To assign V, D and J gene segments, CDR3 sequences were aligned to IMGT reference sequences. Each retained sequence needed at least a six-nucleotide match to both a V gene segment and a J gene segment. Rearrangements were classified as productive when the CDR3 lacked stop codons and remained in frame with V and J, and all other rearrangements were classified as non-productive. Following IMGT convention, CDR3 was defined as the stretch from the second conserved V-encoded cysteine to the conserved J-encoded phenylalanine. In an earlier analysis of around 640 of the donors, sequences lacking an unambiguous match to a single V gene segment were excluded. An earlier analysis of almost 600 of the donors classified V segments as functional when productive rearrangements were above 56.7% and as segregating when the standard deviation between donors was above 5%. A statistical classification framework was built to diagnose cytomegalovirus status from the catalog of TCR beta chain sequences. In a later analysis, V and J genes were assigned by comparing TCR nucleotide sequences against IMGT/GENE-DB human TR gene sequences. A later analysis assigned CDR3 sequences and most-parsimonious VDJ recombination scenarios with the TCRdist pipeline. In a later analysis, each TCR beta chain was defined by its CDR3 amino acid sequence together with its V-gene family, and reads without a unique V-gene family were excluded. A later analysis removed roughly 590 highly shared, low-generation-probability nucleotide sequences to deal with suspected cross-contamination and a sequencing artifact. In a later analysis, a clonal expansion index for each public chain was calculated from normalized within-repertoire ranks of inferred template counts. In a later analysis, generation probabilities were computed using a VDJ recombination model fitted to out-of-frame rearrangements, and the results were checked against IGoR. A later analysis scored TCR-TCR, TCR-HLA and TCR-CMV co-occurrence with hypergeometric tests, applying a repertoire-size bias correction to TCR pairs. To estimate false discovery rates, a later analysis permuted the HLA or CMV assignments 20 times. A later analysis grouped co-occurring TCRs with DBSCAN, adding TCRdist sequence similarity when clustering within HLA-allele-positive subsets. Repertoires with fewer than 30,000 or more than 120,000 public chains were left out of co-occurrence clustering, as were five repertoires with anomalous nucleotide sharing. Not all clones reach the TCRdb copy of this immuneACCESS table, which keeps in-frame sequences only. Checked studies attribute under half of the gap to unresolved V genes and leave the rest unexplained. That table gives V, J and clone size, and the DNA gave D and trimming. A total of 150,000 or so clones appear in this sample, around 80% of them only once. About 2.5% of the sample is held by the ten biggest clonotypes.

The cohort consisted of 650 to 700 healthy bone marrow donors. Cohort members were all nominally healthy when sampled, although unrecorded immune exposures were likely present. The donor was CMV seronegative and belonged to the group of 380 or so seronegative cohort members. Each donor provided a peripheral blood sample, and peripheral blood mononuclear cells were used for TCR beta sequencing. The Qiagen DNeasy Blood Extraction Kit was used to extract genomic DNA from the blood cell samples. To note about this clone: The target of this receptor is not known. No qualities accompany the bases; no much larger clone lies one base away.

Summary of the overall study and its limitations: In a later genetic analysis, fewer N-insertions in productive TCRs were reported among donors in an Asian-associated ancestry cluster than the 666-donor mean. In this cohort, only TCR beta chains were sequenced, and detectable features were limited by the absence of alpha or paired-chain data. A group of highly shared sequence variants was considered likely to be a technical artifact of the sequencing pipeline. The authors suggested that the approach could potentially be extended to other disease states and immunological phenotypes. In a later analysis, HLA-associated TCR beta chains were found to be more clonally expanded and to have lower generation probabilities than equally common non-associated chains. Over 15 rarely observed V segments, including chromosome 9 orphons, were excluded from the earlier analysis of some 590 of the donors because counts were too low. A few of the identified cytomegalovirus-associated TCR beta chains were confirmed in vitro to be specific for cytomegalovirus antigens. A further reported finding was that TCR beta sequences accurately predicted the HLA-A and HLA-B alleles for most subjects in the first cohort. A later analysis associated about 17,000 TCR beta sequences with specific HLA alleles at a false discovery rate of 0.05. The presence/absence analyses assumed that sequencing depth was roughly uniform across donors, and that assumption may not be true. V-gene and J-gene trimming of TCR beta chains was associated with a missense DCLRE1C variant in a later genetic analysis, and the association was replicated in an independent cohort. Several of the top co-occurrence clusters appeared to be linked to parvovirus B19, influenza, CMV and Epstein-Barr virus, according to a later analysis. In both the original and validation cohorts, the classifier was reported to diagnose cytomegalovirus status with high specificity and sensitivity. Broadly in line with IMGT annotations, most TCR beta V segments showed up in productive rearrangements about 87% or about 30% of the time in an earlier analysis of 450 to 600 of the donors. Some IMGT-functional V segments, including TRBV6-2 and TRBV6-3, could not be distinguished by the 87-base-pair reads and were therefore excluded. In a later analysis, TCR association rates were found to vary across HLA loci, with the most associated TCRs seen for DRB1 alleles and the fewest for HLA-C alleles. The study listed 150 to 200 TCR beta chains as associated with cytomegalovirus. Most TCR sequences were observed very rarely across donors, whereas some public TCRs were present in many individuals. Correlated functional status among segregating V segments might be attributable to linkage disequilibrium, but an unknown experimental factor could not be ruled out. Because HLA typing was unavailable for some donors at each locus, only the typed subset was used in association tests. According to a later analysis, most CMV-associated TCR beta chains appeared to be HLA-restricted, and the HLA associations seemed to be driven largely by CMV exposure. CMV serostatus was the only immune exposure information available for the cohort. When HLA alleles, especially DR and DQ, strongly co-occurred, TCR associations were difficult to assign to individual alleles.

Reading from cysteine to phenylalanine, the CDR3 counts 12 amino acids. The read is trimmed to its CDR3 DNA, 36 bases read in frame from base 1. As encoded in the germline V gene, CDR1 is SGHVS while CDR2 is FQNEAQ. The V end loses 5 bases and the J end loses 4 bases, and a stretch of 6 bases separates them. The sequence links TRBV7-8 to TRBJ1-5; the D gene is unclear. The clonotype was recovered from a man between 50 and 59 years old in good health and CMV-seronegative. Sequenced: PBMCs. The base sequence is TGTGCCAGCAGCCTGTTTAATCAGCCCCAGCATTTT. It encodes CASSLFNQPQHF.